Listed here are 15 T cell receptor beta chains from one sample, sequenced in a study of blood T cell repertoires in COVID-19. The table came from immunoSEQ multiplex PCR; TCRdb's copy has only in-frame clones and leaves some out. In the table there are hundreds of thousands of clones, approximately 91% of which are singletons. Sequenced input: PBMCs or T cells enriched from blood (not recorded which). The receptors were sampled from a woman in her thirties or forties who had recovered from COVID-19.

The chain uses TRBV9 and TRBJ2-3; D is uncertain. The germline CDR1 and CDR2 sequences are SGDLS and YYNGEE. The V end was cut by 3 bases, the J end by 3 bases, with 17 bases between. This CDR3 has 16 amino acids. The CDR3 nucleotides are TGTGCCAGCAGCGCACCCCCTTCGTTCGGGACAGATACGCAGTATTTT. Translating it yields CASSAPPSFGTDTQYF.

The V and J genes are TRBV30 and TRBJ2-3; D unresolved. Deletions cut 7 bases from V and 1 base from J, with 12 bases between. The CDR3 is made up of 13 amino acids. Germline CDR1 is GTSNPN and CDR2 is SVGIG (reference sequence). Here the CDR3 DNA reads TGTGCCTTTGACAAATCGGGCACAGATACGCAGTATTTT. It yields the protein CAFDKSGTDTQYF. Drawing the rest from reference TRBV30 and TRBJ2-3, the complete variable domain is SQTIHQWPATLVQPVGSPLSLECTVEGTSNPNLYWYRQAAGRGLQLLFYSVGIGQISSEVPQNLSASRPQDRQFILSSKKLLLSDSGFYLCAFDKSGTDTQYFGPGTRLTVL.

V is TRBV28 and J is TRBJ1-2, with D possibly being TRBD1 (5 bases). V lost 6 bases and J 4 bases, leaving 15 bases between the germline ends. This CDR3 comprises 14 residues. Germline loops: CDR1 MDHEN, CDR2 SYDVKM. The DNA for the CDR3 is TGTGCCAGCAGGATTCCGACAGTCCCCTATGGCTACACCTTC. It codes for CASRIPTVPYGYTF.

The rearrangement links TRBV7-2 to TRBJ2-7; D perhaps matches TRBD2 (6 bases). Germline V gives CDR1 SGHTA, CDR2 FQGNSA. The CDR3 sequence is 13 residues long. V gave up 1 base and J gave up 5 bases, with 9 bases separating them. The CDR3 nucleotides are TGTGCCAGCAGCTTAGTAACGGGGGACGAGCAGTACTTC. Amino acids: CASSLVTGDEQYF. Full variable domain (missing parts from reference TRBV7-2 and TRBJ2-7): GAGVSQSPSNKVTEKGKDVELRCDPISGHTALYWYRQSLGQGLEFLIYFQGNSAPDKSGLPSDRFSAERTGGSVSTLTIQRTQQEDSAVYLCASSLVTGDEQYFGPGTRLTVT.

The gene calls are TRBV10-3 and TRBJ2-5, with 7 positions matching TRBD1. V lost 2 bases and J lost 4; bases outside the gene matches: 13. The CDR3 consists of 17 residues. The V gene's germline CDR1 is ENHRY and CDR2 SYGVKD. As DNA, the CDR3 is TGTGCCATCAGTGAGCCTGGGAAAGGGGGCGGTCGAGAGACCCAGTACTTC. This sequence encodes CAISEPGKGGGRETQYF.

This clone showed up just a few times. This chain uses TRBV18 with TRBJ2-7; 8 bases fit TRBD1. V lost 1 base to trimming and J lost 4 bases; unmatched junction nucleotides: 9. Germline assignment: CDR1 KGHSH and CDR2 LQKENI. The CDR3 loop spans 16 amino acids. DNA for the CDR3: TGTGCCAGCTCACCACAAAGACAGGGGAGTGCTTACGAGCAGTACTTC. This codes for CASSPQRQGSAYEQYF. The full variable domain, its missing parts supplied by reference TRBV18 and TRBJ2-7, is NAGVMQNPRHLVRRRGQEARLRCSPMKGHSHVYWYRQLPEEGLKFMVYLQKENIIDESGMPKERFSAEFPKEGPSILRIQQVVRGDSAAYFCASSPQRQGSAYEQYFGPGTRLTVT.

This clone was detected a few times. This chain connects TRBV9 to TRBJ2-7; perhaps TRBD1 as D (6 bases). The CDR3 loop spans 15 amino acids. The germline CDR1 and CDR2 sequences are SGDLS and YYNGEE. V lost 2 bases to trimming and J lost 4 bases, with 16 bases between them. Here the CDR3 DNA reads TGTGCCAGCAGCGTTGAGTCAGGGGCTTTTTACGAGCAGTACTTC. Its protein product is CASSVESGAFYEQYF.

The J gene is TRBJ2-7, the V gene TRBV11-2; TRBD2 is a possible D gene (6 bases). CDR1 and CDR2 (germline): SGHAT, FQNNGV. Trimming removed 4 bases from V and 3 bases from J, with 13 bases in between. CDR3 length equals 14 residues. The CDR3 sequence is CASSSSGLFYEQYF. The DNA for the CDR3 is TGTGCCAGCAGCTCATCGGGACTCTTCTACGAGCAGTACTTC.

This chain joins TRBV28 and TRBJ2-5; 8 nucleotides match TRBD1. V was clipped by 6 bases and J by 5 bases; unmatched bases: 8. Germline lookup yields CDR1 MDHEN and CDR2 SYDVKM. The CDR3 covers 14 residues. The CDR3 reads CASSRDRGVETQYF. CDR3 nucleotide sequence: TGTGCCAGCAGCCGCGACAGGGGAGTGGAGACCCAGTACTTC.

This clone came up once. The chain employs TRBV7-2 and TRBJ1-2; tentatively, D is TRBD1 (6 bases). V lost 5 bases to trimming and J lost 8 bases, with 21 bases between them. This CDR3 contains 15 residues. CDR1 and CDR2 (germline): SGHTA, FQGNSA. CDR3 bases: TGTGCCAGCAGCACCCGGGAGGGGACAATGCTCGGCTACACCTTC. Protein sequence: CASSTREGTMLGYTF. Drawing the rest from reference TRBV7-2 and TRBJ1-2, the complete variable domain is GAGVSQSPSNKVTEKGKDVELRCDPISGHTALYWYRQSLGQGLEFLIYFQGNSAPDKSGLPSDRFSAERTGGSVSTLTIQRTQQEDSAVYLCASSTREGTMLGYTFGSGTRLTVV.

The chain combines TRBV19 with TRBJ2-1; no clear D. CDR1 and CDR2 (germline): LNHDA, SQIVND (reference sequence). V was pared by 0 bases and J by 3 bases, with 12 bases between. The CDR3 totals 16 residues. CDR3 in DNA: TGTGCCAGTAGTATAGATGGCACCAATTTCTACAATGAGCAGTTCTTC. As protein: CASSIDGTNFYNEQFF.

V and J are TRBV6-2 or TRBV6-3 and TRBJ2-5, with TRBD2 matching 12 bases. The ends lost 5 bases at V and 5 bases at J; junction bases unmatched: 6. CDR1 is MNHEY, CDR2 SVGEGT, per germline. The CDR3 runs 15 residues. As DNA, the CDR3 is TGTGCCAGCAGTCTTCCTAGCGGGGGGGCCGAGACCCAGTACTTC. Residues: CASSLPSGGAETQYF.

The rearrangement uses TRBV28 and TRBJ1-6; D uncertain. CDR3 size: 14 residues. Looked up from germline, CDR1 is MDHEN and CDR2 is SYDVKM. Trimming pared 4 bases from V and 0 bases from J, leaving 4 bases between. CDR3 amino acids: CASSYGSYNSPLHF. The CDR3 DNA reads as TGTGCCAGCAGTTACGGCTCCTATAATTCACCCCTCCACTTT. Full variable domain (outside the CDR3, taken from reference TRBV28 and TRBJ1-6): DVKVTQSSRYLVKRTGEKVFLECVQDMDHENMFWYRQDPGLGLRLIYFSYDVKMKEKGDIPEGYSVSREKKERFSLILESASTNQTSMYLCASSYGSYNSPLHFGNGTRLTVT.

The CDR3 loop reads CAWRQTSGRSYEQYF. The CDR3 DNA is TGTGCCTGGAGACAGACTAGCGGGAGATCCTACGAGCAGTACTTC. The chain uses TRBV30 and TRBJ2-7; TRBD2 agrees at 12 bases. The CDR3 loop spans 15 amino acids. V gave up 3 bases and J gave up 1 base; unmatched junction bases: 4. Looked up from germline, CDR1 is GTSNPN and CDR2 is SVGIG (reference sequence).

V usage is TRBV28 and J usage is TRBJ2-7; a possible D gene is TRBD1 (5 bases). Germline V gives CDR1 MDHEN, CDR2 SYDVKM. The V gene lost 8 bases and the J gene lost 4 bases, with 18 bases spanning the gap. The CDR3 runs 14 residues. Written as DNA, the CDR3 is TGTGCCAGCGCCCCCATAGGGGATTGGTACGAGCAGTACTTC. It codes for CASAPIGDWYEQYF.